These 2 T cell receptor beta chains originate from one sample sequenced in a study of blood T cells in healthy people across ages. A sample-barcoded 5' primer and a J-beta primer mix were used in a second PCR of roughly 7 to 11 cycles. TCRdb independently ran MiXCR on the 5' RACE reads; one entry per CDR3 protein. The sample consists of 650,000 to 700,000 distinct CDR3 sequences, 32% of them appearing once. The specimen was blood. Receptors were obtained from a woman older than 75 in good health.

The CDR3 nucleotides are TGTGCCAGCAGGGGACACGGCCTTCTGAACACTGAAGCTTTCTTT. It specifies CASRGHGLLNTEAFF. This chain connects TRBV12-3 or TRBV12-4 to TRBJ1-1; tentatively, D is TRBD1 (6 bases). The CDR3 is made up of 15 amino acids. Trimming removed 6 bases at V and 0 bases at J, with 14 bases between.

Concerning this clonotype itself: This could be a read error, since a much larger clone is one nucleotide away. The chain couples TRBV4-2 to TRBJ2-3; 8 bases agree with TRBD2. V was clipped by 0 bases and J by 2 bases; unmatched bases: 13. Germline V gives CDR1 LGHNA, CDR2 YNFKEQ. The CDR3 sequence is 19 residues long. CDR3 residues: CASSQESSRRGGHTDTQYF. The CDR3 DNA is TGTGCCAGCAGCCAAGAAAGTTCCCGTCGGGGGGGCCACACAGATACGCAGTATTTT.